A selection of T cell receptor beta chains follows, all from one sample in a study of blood T cell repertoires in COVID-19. Generated by immunoSEQ multiplex PCR, the TCRdb table keeps only in-frame clones and is missing some. The table records approximately 250,000 clones, around four fifths of them present only once. The material sequenced was peripheral blood. The receptors were sampled from a man between 60 and 75 years old with acute or convalescent COVID-19. Each CDR3 is given with its conserved first and last residue. D genes are given only for firm matches. Expanded clones are given a class, and other clones once, few, many or no size at all.

NA TRBJ1-4 TRBD1 TRBV9 CASSLTGNIFGATNEKLFF TGTGCCAGCAGTTTGACAGGGAATATATTTGGAGCAACTAATGAAAAACTGTTTTTT
once TRBJ2-2 NA TRBV7-8 CASSRHRVLNTGELFF TGTGCCAGCAGCCGCCACAGGGTGTTGAACACCGGGGAGCTGTTTTTT
NA TRBJ2-6 TRBD2 TRBV19 CASSPTSRAGANVLTF TGTGCCAGTAGCCCGACTAGCAGAGCTGGGGCCAACGTCCTGACTTTC
once TRBJ2-5 NA TRBV9 CASSVGNLQETQYF TGTGCCAGCAGCGTAGGCAACCTACAAGAGACCCAGTACTTC
NA TRBJ2-3 NA TRBV6-2/TRBV6-3 CASSYQGMGDTQYF TGTGCCAGCAGTTACCAGGGTATGGGAGATACGCAGTATTTT
NA TRBJ2-3 NA TRBV7-2 CASSFRTETTQYF TGTGCCAGCAGCTTCCGCACAGAAACTACGCAGTATTTT
NA TRBJ1-1 NA TRBV2 CASSELGVSGNTEAFF TGTGCCAGCAGTGAACTCGGAGTCTCCGGGAACACTGAAGCTTTCTTT
NA TRBJ1-5 NA TRBV7-9 CASSLQGQPQHF TGTGCCAGCAGCCTCCAGGGACAGCCCCAGCATTTT
NA TRBJ1-6 TRBD1 TRBV19 CASRRQGNSPLHF TGTGCCAGTAGGCGACAGGGGAATTCACCCCTCCACTTT
NA TRBJ1-1 NA TRBV19 CASRGANTEAFF TGTGCCAGTAGGGGCGCGAACACTGAAGCTTTCTTT
NA TRBJ1-2 TRBD1 TRBV5-6 CASSIRQGYGYTF TGTGCCAGCAGTATCCGACAGGGGTATGGCTACACCTTC
once TRBJ2-1 TRBD2 TRBV6-4 CASRGTRNEQFF TGTGCCAGCCGAGGGACTAGGAATGAGCAGTTCTTC
NA TRBJ2-1 TRBD2 TRBV6-5 CASSPAGGQVGEQFF TGTGCCAGCAGTCCAGCGGGAGGTCAGGTCGGTGAGCAGTTCTTC
NA TRBJ1-3 NA TRBV14 CASSQGRISSGNTIYF TGTGCCAGCAGCCAAGGGAGGATAAGCTCTGGAAACACCATATATTTT
few TRBJ1-4 TRBD1 TRBV28 CASRLGQGTRWGKLFF TGTGCCAGCAGGCTCGGACAGGGGACGCGTTGGGGAAAACTGTTTTTT
NA TRBJ2-6 NA TRBV28 CASSLSLYRPGANVLTF TGTGCCAGCAGTTTATCCTTGTACAGGCCTGGGGCCAACGTCCTGACTTTC
NA TRBJ2-3 NA TRBV6-5 CASRDWSTDTQYF TGTGCCAGCAGGGACTGGAGCACAGATACGCAGTATTTT
NA TRBJ2-3 TRBD2 TRBV9 CASSPSIPSGGGGDTQYF TGTGCCAGCAGCCCCAGCATACCTAGCGGGGGGGGAGGGGATACGCAGTATTTT